This T cell receptor (beta chain) was recovered during a study of long-term antiretroviral therapy in people with HIV. Each contributor possessed a minimum of one pre-ART and a minimum of two post-ART PBMC samples. Whole-study results and caveats: Post-ART samples showed increased diversity that remained below transplant donor control levels. Clonotypes expanded prior to ART showed repertoire dominance at all sampled time points.

Survey level was the resolution at which the v3.0 immunoSEQ assay ran. Some clones are missing from TCRdb's copy, which holds only in-frame ones; the method was immunoSEQ multiplex PCR. Among 35,000 to 45,000 clones, about 80% were seen once, and the ten largest hold around 5.8%. As concerns this clone: The antigen is undetermined.

Specimen: unsorted PBMCs, collected 3.4 years after starting antiretroviral therapy. The TCR comes from a young man with HIV.

This CDR3 reads CASSMDRTSQETQYF. CDR3 nucleotides: TGTGCCAGCTCAATGGACAGAACCTCCCAAGAGACCCAGTACTTC. This rearrangement joins TRBV18 to TRBJ2-5, with a possible D match to TRBD1 (6 bases). The CDR3 extends over 15 amino acids. Germline CDR1 KGHSH, CDR2 LQKENI. Trimming took off 5 bases at V and 1 base at J, with 14 bases between the two ends.